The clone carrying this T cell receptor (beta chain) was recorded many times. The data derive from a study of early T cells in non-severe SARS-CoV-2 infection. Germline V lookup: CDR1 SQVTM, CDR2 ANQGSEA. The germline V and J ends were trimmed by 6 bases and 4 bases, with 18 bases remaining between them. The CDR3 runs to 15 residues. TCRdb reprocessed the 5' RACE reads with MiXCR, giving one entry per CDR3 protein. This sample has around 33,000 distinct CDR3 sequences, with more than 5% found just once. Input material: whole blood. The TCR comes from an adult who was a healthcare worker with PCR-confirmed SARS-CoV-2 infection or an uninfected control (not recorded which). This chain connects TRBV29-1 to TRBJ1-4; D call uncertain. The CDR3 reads CSVSPSTKNNEKLFF. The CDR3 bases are TGCAGCGTGAGCCCCTCGACTAAGAATAATGAAAAACTGTTTTTT.